The source of this T cell receptor (beta chain) is a study of regulatory T cells in long-lasting Graves disease listed by TCRdb under 2021. Concerning the study at large: Patients with newly diagnosed Graves' disease had been on antithyroid drugs for under 3 months. A total of roughly 33 samples were covered by TCR sequencing, comprising approximately 13 persistent and about 20 newly diagnosed Graves' disease patients. Persistent Graves' disease patients were compared with newly diagnosed Graves' disease patients by peripheral blood TCR sequencing and RNA sequencing. The study was registered as a clinical trial and conducted in China. The paper as a whole reports these results and caveats: Because the primary lesion, thyroid tissue, could not be accessed, the study looked at peripheral blood alone. Preferential use of TRBV28, TRBJ1-2 and TRBJ2-5 was observed in persistent disease, whereas TRBV20-1 and TRBJ2-1 were favored in newly diagnosed disease. Sequencing and analysis were restricted to the TCR beta chain. Compared with newly diagnosed patients, persistent Graves' disease patients had lower TCR Shannon entropy and fewer highly expanded clones, which suggests clonal expansion. The authors acknowledged the small sample size as a limitation that may reduce accuracy. Patients with persistent disease shared more public clonotypes (about 2,700) than newly diagnosed patients did (approximately 1,000).

This clonotype was observed a handful of times. The specificity of this receptor is unknown. No much larger clone exists at a distance of one base, and base qualities are not known. Libraries were built with multiplex PCR. The sequencer was an Illumina HiSeq 4000. iRepertoire HTBI primers and Arm-PCR amplification of CDR3 regions were used to construct TCR beta libraries. Gel purification was performed on PCR products prior to sequencing. The paper's processing steps were these. Gene usage analysis of CDR3 amino acid clonotypes relied on the roughly 60 TRBV and 14 TRBJ segments identified across samples. COPE and FqMerger were used to merge filtered high-quality paired reads into contigs. BLAST was used to align contigs to IMGT TRBV, TRBD and TRBJ reference genes, with CDR3 defined following IMGT. Clonotypes above 0.1% frequency were classified as highly expanded clones. Shannon entropy was used to measure repertoire diversity, and the Gini coefficient was used to measure V-J evenness. A clonotype found in more than one individual was treated as public. TCRdb trimmed the raw reads at Q25, called clones with MiXCR and kept productive beta chains. Records with the same CDR3 protein are collapsed into one entry carrying the most frequent genes and DNA. TCRdb's processing, not the study's, gives the V and J calls here. The sample includes around 400,000 distinct CDR3 sequences, with around 15% observed a single time. The ten top clones hold roughly 20% of the sample.

CDR3 length: 11 amino acids, cysteine to phenylalanine. Of the read, only the CDR3 DNA is kept; its 33 bases are in frame from base 1. Looking up the germline V gene (reference sequence) yields CDR1 WNHNN and CDR2 SYGVQD. Relative to germline, V is 3 bases shorter and J is 6 bases shorter, with 4 bases between their ends. The time point tag for this specimen amounts to: newly diagnosed GD, antithyroid drugs for less than 3 months. For both TCR sequencing and RNA sequencing, RNA was extracted from PBMCs in TRIzol. The diagnosis of Graves' disease was made according to American Thyroid Association guidelines. Patients for the study were recruited at an endocrinology department in Xi'an, China. From each patient, around 8.3 milliliters of peripheral blood was collected into an EDTA anticoagulant tube. Ficoll Paque Plus density gradient separation was used to isolate PBMCs, and no additional T cell sorting was done. An Agilent 2100 Bioanalyzer and agarose gel were used to assess RNA quality, and a NanoDrop 2000 was used to measure RNA concentration.

Recombination linked TRBV10-1 to TRBJ2-3; the D gene cannot be resolved reliably. The clonotype comes from a female donor with Graves disease. The sample was peripheral blood mononuclear cells (PBMCs), taken at new diagnosis, from a patient treated with antithyroid drugs. The CDR3 reads CASSDGDTQYF. Here is the DNA: TGCGCCAGCAGTGATGGGGATACGCAGTATTTT.